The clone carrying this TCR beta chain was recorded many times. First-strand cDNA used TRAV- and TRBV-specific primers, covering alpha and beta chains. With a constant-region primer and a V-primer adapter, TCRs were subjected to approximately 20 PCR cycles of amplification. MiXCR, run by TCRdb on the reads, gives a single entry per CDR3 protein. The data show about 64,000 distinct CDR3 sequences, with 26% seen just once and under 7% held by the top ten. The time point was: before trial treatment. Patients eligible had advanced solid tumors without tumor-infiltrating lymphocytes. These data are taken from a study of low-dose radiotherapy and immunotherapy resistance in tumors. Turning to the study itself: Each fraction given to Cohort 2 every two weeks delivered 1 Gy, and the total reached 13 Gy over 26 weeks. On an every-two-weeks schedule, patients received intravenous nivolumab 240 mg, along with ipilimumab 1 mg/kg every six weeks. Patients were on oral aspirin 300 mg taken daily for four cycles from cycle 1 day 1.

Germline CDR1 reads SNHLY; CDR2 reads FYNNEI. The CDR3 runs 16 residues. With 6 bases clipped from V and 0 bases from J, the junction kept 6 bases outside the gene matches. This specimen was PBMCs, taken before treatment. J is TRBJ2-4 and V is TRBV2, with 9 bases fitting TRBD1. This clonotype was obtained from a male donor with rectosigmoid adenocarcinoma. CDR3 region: CASRAPGQGAKNIQYF. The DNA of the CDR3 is TGTGCCAGCAGGGCTCCGGGACAGGGAGCCAAAAACATTCAGTACTTC.